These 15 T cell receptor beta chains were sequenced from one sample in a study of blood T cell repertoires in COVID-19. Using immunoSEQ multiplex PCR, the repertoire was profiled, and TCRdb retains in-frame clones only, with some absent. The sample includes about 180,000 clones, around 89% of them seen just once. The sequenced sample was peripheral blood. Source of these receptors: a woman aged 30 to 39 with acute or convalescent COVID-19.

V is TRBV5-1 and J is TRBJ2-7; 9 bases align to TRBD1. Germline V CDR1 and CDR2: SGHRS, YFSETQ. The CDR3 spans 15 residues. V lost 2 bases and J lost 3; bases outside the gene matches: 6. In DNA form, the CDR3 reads TGCGCCAGCAGCTTCACCGGGACAGGGTACTACGAGCAGTACTTC. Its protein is CASSFTGTGYYEQYF.

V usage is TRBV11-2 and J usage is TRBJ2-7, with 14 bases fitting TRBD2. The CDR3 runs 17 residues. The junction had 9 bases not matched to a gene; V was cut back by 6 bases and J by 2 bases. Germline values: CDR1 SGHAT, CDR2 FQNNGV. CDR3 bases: TGTGCCAGCAGTCATCCGACTAGCGGGAGGGACCCCTACGAGCAGTACTTC. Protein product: CASSHPTSGRDPYEQYF.

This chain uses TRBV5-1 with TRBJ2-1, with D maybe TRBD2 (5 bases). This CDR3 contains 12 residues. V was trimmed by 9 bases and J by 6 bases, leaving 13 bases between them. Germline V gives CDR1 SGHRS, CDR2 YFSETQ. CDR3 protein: CATTDFGNEQFF. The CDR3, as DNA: TGCGCCACAACGGACTTTGGCAATGAGCAGTTCTTC. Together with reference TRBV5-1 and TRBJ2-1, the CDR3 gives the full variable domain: KAGVTQTPRYLIKTRGQQVTLSCSPISGHRSVSWYQQTPGQGLQFLFEYFSETQRNKGNFPGRFSGRQFSNSRSEMNVSTLELGDSALYLCATTDFGNEQFFGPGTRLTVL.

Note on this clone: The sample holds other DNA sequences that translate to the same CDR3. CDR3 nucleotide sequence: TGCGCCAGCAGCTTAGACTCTTATGGCTACACCTTC. This codes for CASSLDSYGYTF. This chain joins TRBV5-1 and TRBJ1-2; D gene uncertain. The V end was cut by 2 bases, the J end by 5 bases, with 7 bases between. The CDR3 contains 12 residues. Germline CDR1 reads SGHRS; CDR2 reads YFSETQ.

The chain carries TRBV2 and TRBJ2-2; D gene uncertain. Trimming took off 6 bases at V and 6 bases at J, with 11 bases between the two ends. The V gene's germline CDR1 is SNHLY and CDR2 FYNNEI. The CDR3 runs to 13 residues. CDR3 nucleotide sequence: TGTGCCAGCAGGAAGGAGATCCCCGGGGAGCTGTTTTTT. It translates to CASRKEIPGELFF.

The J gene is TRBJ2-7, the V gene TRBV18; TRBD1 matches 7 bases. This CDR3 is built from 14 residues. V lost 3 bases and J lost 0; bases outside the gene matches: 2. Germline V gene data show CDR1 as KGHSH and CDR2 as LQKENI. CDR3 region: CASSPWTGSYEQYF. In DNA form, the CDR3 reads TGTGCCAGCTCACCGTGGACAGGCTCCTACGAGCAGTACTTC.

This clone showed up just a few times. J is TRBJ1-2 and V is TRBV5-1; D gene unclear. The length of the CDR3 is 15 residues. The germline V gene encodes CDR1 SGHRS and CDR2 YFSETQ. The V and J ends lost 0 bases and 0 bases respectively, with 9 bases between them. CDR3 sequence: CASSLVGLSNYGYTF. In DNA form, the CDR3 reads TGCGCCAGCAGCTTGGTTGGGCTTTCTAACTATGGCTACACCTTC.

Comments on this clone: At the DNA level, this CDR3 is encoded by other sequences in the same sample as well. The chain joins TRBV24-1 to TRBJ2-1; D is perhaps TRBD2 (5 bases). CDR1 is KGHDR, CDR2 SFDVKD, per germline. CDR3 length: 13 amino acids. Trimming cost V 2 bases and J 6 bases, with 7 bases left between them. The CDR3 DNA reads TGTGCCACCAGTGATTCTGGACTCAATGAGCAGTTCTTC. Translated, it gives CATSDSGLNEQFF.

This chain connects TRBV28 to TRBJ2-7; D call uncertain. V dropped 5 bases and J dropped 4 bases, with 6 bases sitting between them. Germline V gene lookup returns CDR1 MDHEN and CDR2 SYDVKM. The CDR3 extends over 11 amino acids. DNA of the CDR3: TGTGCCAGCAGTGACTCATACGAGCAGTACTTC. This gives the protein CASSDSYEQYF.

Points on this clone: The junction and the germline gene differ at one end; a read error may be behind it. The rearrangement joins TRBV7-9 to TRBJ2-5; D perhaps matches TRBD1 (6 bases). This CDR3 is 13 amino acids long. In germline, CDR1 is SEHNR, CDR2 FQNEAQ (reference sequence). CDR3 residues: CASSGRGGEAQYF. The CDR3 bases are TGTGCCAGCAGCGGAAGAGGGGGAGAGGCCCAGTACTTC. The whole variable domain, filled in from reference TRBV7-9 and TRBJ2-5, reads DTGVSQNPRHKITKRGQNVTFRCDPISEHNRLYWYRQTLGQGPEFLTYFQNEAQLEKSRLLSDRFSAERPKGSFSTLEIQRTEQGDSAMYLCASSGRGGEAQYFGPGTRLLVL.

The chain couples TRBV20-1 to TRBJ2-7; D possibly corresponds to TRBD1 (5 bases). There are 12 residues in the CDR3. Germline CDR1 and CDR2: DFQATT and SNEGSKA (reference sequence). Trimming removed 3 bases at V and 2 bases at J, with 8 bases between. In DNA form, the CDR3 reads TGCAGTGCTAGTAAACAGGCCTACGAGCAGTACTTC. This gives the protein CSASKQAYEQYF.

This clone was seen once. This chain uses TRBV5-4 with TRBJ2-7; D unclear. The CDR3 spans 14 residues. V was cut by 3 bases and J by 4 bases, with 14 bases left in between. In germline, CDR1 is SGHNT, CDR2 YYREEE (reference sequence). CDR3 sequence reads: CASSYNSDLYEQYF. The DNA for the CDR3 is TGTGCCAGCAGCTATAACTCAGACTTGTACGAGCAGTACTTC.

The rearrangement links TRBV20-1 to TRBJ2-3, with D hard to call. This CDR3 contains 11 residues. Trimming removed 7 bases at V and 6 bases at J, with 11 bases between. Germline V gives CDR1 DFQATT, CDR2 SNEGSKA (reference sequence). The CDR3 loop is CSVERRDTQYF. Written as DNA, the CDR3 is TGCAGTGTTGAGCGTAGGGATACGCAGTATTTT.

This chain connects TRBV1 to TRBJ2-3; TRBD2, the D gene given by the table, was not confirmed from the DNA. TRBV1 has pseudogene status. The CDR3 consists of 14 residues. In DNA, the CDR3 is TGCACCAGCAGAAGGGGGAGGGCCGTAAATACGCAGTATTTT. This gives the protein CTSRRGRAVNTQYF.

DNA for the CDR3: TGTGCCAGCAGCACGAGGGCCGGGGATACGCAGTATTTT. It is translated as CASSTRAGDTQYF. The chain employs TRBV7-2 and TRBJ2-3, with D maybe TRBD2 (5 bases). The CDR3 has 13 residues. Trimming pared 5 bases from V and 6 bases from J, leaving 12 bases between. Germline CDR1 SGHTA, CDR2 FQGNSA. The full variable domain, with the rest looked up from reference TRBV7-2 and TRBJ2-3, is GAGVSQSPSNKVTEKGKDVELRCDPISGHTALYWYRQSLGQGLEFLIYFQGNSAPDKSGLPSDRFSAERTGGSVSTLTIQRTQQEDSAVYLCASSTRAGDTQYFGPGTRLTVL.